This TCR beta chain originates from a study of shared clonotypes between healthy human individuals. For this clone: Its antigen is unidentified.

In the original processing: Junction-only immunoSEQ sequences carried no quality scores, so filtering differed. The table came from immunoSEQ multiplex PCR; TCRdb's copy has only in-frame clones and leaves some out. That table is the source of V, J and clone size, and D and trimming were worked out from the DNA. Here the sample spans about 1.9 million clones, roughly 95% being singletons. CD45RO negativity and positive selection for CCR7 defined naive CD8 cells, a population that excluded terminally differentiated effector memory CD45RA+ cells. CDR1 is SGHRS, CDR2 YFSETQ, per germline. This CDR3 contains 15 residues. V was pared by 0 bases and J by 6 bases, with 13 bases between. The study's findings and limits: Sampling was confined to blood; repertoires within tissues likely differ.

The rearrangement links TRBV5-1 to TRBJ2-1; D is possibly TRBD1 or TRBD2 (5 bases each). The specimen was naive CD8+ T cells from PBMCs. The receptor was derived from a man younger than 35 in good health. Some clones in this sample may be carry-over from other donors' samples. The CDR3 loop reads CASSLAGAPFNEQFF. In DNA form, the CDR3 reads TGCGCCAGCAGCTTGGCCGGGGCCCCTTTCAATGAGCAGTTCTTC.